Sequencing of this TCR beta chain was carried out in a study of T cell clusters in autoimmune cytopenias. Study-level findings and limits: TRB repertoire shifts in secondary cytopenia and chronic lymphocytic leukemia mostly reflected lymphoma, not autoimmunity.

One tube held mixed TRB-A and TRB-B primer pools for touch-down PCR. No DNA is given; TCRdb re-called the multiplex PCR reads and lists each CDR3 protein once. Recorded for this sample: around 5,400 distinct CDR3 sequences. Each sample's input was 250 ng genomic DNA, some 38,000 genome equivalents. Notes on this clonotype: What it binds is unknown.

Germline CDR1 and CDR2: LNHDA and SQIVND (reference sequence). The CDR3 has 14 amino acids. Another study also made use of these data, one on T cell repertoires in aging, cancer and after chemotherapy. That report adds: Age-matched healthy donors had significantly more diverse, less clonal blood TCR repertoires than untreated cancer patients.

The J gene is TRBJ1-4, the V gene TRBV19. The sequence was obtained from a human donor in good health. Specimen: peripheral blood. This chain's CDR3 is CASRTDATNEKLFF. The variable domain in full, completed from reference TRBV19 and TRBJ1-4, reads DGGITQSPKYLFRKEGQNVTLSCEQNLNHDAMYWYRQDPGQGLRLIYYSQIVNDFQKGDIAEGYSVSREKKESFPLTVTSAQKNPTAFYLCASRTDATNEKLFFGSGTQLSVL.